The T cell receptor (beta chain) described here comes from a study of early T cells in non-severe SARS-CoV-2 infection. The wider study: Chains were not paired, and sequencing was done on bulk RNA from unsorted whole blood.

The sample holds a few counts of this clonotype. Its matching antigen is unknown. Unique molecular identifiers were attached to individual cDNA molecules. TCRdb reprocessed the 5' RACE reads with MiXCR, giving one entry per CDR3 protein. The data hold fewer than 100,000 distinct CDR3 sequences, with 16% observed a single time. Looked up from germline, CDR1 is SNHLY and CDR2 is FYNNEI. The CDR3 is made up of 12 amino acids. V was trimmed by 4 bases and J by 7 bases, leaving 10 bases between them. Broader study findings: VDJdb matching skewed toward anti-spike CD8 responses, missing private and CD4 specificities.

The sequencing sample was made of whole blood. The chain combines TRBV2 with TRBJ1-2, with D perhaps matching TRBD1 (6 bases). The origin of this receptor is an adult who was a healthcare worker with PCR-confirmed SARS-CoV-2 infection or an uninfected control (not recorded which). CDR3 region: CASSATGFGYTF. The CDR3 DNA sequence: TGTGCCAGCAGTGCGACAGGTTTTGGCTACACCTTC.